A single sample gave rise to the 26 T cell receptor beta chains below, sequenced in a study of T-cell memory formation after mild COVID-19. Each CDR3 protein is one row after TCRdb ran MiXCR on the 5' RACE reads. The table shows about 190,000 distinct CDR3 sequences, with around 20% occurring only once. Input material: PBMCs or a T cell subset sorted from them (not recorded which). The receptors come from an adult woman who had mild COVID-19 (a few samples of this study predate the infection). Cell type and time point are not known.

The chain uses TRBV25-1 and TRBJ2-5; no reliable D call. CDR1 is MGHDK and CDR2 is SYGVNS in the germline V gene. The CDR3 runs to 13 residues. V dropped 0 bases and J dropped 1 base, with 3 bases sitting between them. This chain's CDR3 is CASSEYVQETQYF. CDR3 nucleotide sequence: TGTGCCAGCAGTGAATACGTCCAAGAGACCCAGTACTTC.

This clonotype was detected a few times. The chain combines TRBV7-8 with TRBJ1-3, with TRBD1 matching over 7 bases. J gave up 4 bases and V 5 bases, and 5 bases lay outside the gene matches. Germline loops: CDR1 SGHVS, CDR2 FQNEAQ. This CDR3 contains 14 residues. The CDR3 protein is CASSGGQKGNTIYF. The CDR3 nucleotides are TGTGCCAGCAGCGGGGGACAGAAAGGAAACACCATATATTTT.

This clonotype was seen repeatedly, ten times or more. This chain connects TRBV12-3 or TRBV12-4 to TRBJ2-5; 8 bases are a match to TRBD2. V dropped 8 bases and J dropped 5; count of bases not matched to a gene: 10. This CDR3 contains 14 residues. CDR3 DNA sequence: TGTGCCAGCTCCCTCACGGGAGGGGGGGAGACCCAGTACTTC. As protein: CASSLTGGGETQYF.

This clonotype showed up many times. The chain employs TRBV12-3 or TRBV12-4 and TRBJ2-5, with D possibly matching TRBD1 (6 bases). The CDR3 extends over 13 amino acids. The germline V and J ends were trimmed by 3 bases and 4 bases, with 9 bases remaining between them. CDR3 DNA sequence: TGTGCCAGCAGTTTCAGGGGTCGAGAGACCCAGTACTTC. This gives the protein CASSFRGRETQYF.

This clonotype occurred a few times. The V and J genes are TRBV29-1 and TRBJ2-7, with D maybe TRBD1 (7 bases). Germline V CDR1 and CDR2: SQVTM, ANQGSEA. The CDR3 runs 12 residues. V gave up 6 bases and J gave up 6 bases, with 15 bases separating them. CDR3 nucleotide sequence: TGCAGCGTGGGCAGGGGGGAGAGCGAGCAGTACTTC. Amino acid sequence: CSVGRGESEQYF.

The rearrangement joins TRBV12-3 or TRBV12-4 to TRBJ1-5; a possible D gene is TRBD1 (5 bases). Trimming cost V 5 bases and J 0 bases, with 14 bases left between them. The CDR3 covers 16 residues. The CDR3 DNA reads as TGTGCCAGCAGTCAGAGAGCAGGGAATAGCAATCAGCCCCAGCATTTT. The encoded protein is CASSQRAGNSNQPQHF.

The chain links TRBV5-1 to TRBJ2-7; D tentatively reads TRBD1 or TRBD2 (6 bases each). The length of the CDR3 is 14 residues. Germline CDR1 reads SGHRS; CDR2 reads YFSETQ. V lost 0 bases to trimming and J lost 5 bases, with 12 bases between them. The CDR3 coding sequence is TGCGCCAGCAGCTTGGCCCCGGGGGCTAACGAGCAGTACTTC. Amino acids: CASSLAPGANEQYF.

V gene TRBV7-9 combines with J gene TRBJ2-7; possibly TRBD1 for D (5 bases). CDR1 is SEHNR, CDR2 FQNEAQ, per germline (reference sequence). There are 17 residues in the CDR3. V dropped 5 bases and J dropped 2 bases, with 22 bases sitting between them. The CDR3 DNA sequence: TGTGCCAGCAGCCAATTACCTACAGGACACCTACCCTACGAGCAGTACTTC. Its translation is CASSQLPTGHLPYEQYF.

The chain has TRBV7-2 and TRBJ2-1; 10 nucleotides match TRBD2. The CDR3 extends over 17 amino acids. CDR1 SGHTA and CDR2 FQGNSA come from the germline V gene. The V gene end was trimmed by 3 bases and the J gene end by 7 bases; junction bases not matched to a gene: 12. The CDR3 region has the DNA TGTGCCAGCAGCTTTCTTGTAGCGGGGGGCCGCTCAAATGAGCAGTTCTTC. Translating gives CASSFLVAGGRSNEQFF.

This clonotype was observed a handful of times. The chain couples TRBV12-3 or TRBV12-4 to TRBJ1-6; D remains ambiguous. The germline V and J ends were trimmed by 3 bases and 7 bases, with 7 bases remaining between them. CDR3 length: 13 residues. CDR3 in amino acids: CASSFWENSPLHF. CDR3 DNA: TGTGCCAGCAGTTTCTGGGAGAATTCACCCCTCCACTTT.

The J gene is TRBJ2-1, the V gene TRBV20-1; 13 nucleotides match TRBD2. Germline lookup yields CDR1 DFQATT and CDR2 SNEGSKA (reference sequence). Trimming at V came to 8 bases and at J to 9 bases, leaving 10 bases not matched to a gene. This CDR3 is 14 amino acids long. The CDR3 is CSSRRLAGGSEQFF. CDR3 DNA: TGCAGTTCCCGTCGACTAGCGGGAGGTAGTGAGCAGTTCTTC.

In its sample, this clonotype was seen a few times. This sequence joins TRBV30 and TRBJ2-3, with 9 nucleotides matching TRBD2. Unmatched junction bases numbered 7, after V lost 1 base and J lost 8 bases. Germline V gene data show CDR1 as GTSNPN and CDR2 as SVGIG (reference sequence). The CDR3 loop spans 14 amino acids. The chain's CDR3 is CAWSGSGRVGTQYF. For the CDR3, the DNA is TGTGCCTGGAGTGGTAGCGGGAGAGTTGGTACGCAGTATTTT.

The chain carries TRBV11-1 and TRBJ2-2; D unclear. Between the trimmed V and J ends, which lost 3 bases and 2 bases, there was a span of 7 bases. The CDR3 has 14 amino acids. Germline CDR1 SGHAT, CDR2 FQDESV (reference sequence). CDR3 sequence reads: CASSFFINTGELFF. CDR3 coding DNA: TGTGCCAGCAGCTTCTTCATTAACACCGGGGAGCTGTTTTTT.

The V call is TRBV20-1, the J call TRBJ1-1; no clear D. This CDR3 comprises 11 residues. Germline CDR1 DFQATT, CDR2 SNEGSKA (reference sequence). CDR3 DNA: TGCAGAGCTGAGGAGAACACTGAAGCTTTCTTT. Translated, it gives CRAEENTEAFF.

The chain combines TRBV4-1 with TRBJ1-4; a possible D gene is TRBD1 (5 bases). V dropped 1 base and J dropped 8 bases, with 20 bases sitting between them. The CDR3 covers 17 residues. CDR1 MGHRA and CDR2 YSYEKL come from the germline V gene. The CDR3 DNA is TGCGCCAGCAGCCAAGTCGGGGTAGGAAGGGGAGGAGAAAAACTGTTTTTT. This codes for CASSQVGVGRGGEKLFF.

This chain joins TRBV6-2 or TRBV6-3 and TRBJ2-5; D possibly corresponds to TRBD1 (6 bases). Germline CDR1 MNHEY, CDR2 SVGEGT. The CDR3 has 16 residues. The V end lost 0 bases, the J end lost 2 bases, and 13 bases lay between the germline ends. CDR3 in amino acids: CASSYSLVTGQETQYF. Here the CDR3 DNA reads TGTGCCAGCAGTTACTCTTTGGTAACAGGGCAAGAGACCCAGTACTTC.

CDR3 sequence: CATSRGGREQETQYF. The CDR3 DNA is TGTGCCACCAGCAGAGGTGGTAGGGAACAAGAGACCCAGTACTTC. This rearrangement joins TRBV15 to TRBJ2-5; no clear D. V dropped 1 base and J dropped 2 bases, with 11 bases sitting between them. In germline, CDR1 is LNHNV, CDR2 YYDKDF (reference sequence). This CDR3 contains 15 residues.

The chain carries TRBV12-3 or TRBV12-4 and TRBJ1-2; D is undetermined. The CDR3 totals 14 residues. V shed 7 bases and J shed 4 bases, with 16 bases lying between them. CDR3: CASTERSRGYGYTF. CDR3 nucleotide sequence: TGTGCCAGCACCGAGCGGAGCCGGGGCTATGGCTACACCTTC.

The rearrangement uses TRBV5-1 and TRBJ1-2, with D hard to call. The length of the CDR3 is 15 residues. Germline values: CDR1 SGHRS, CDR2 YFSETQ. Trimming left V 4 bases short and J 9 bases short, with 22 bases between. CDR3 DNA: TGCGCCAGCAGCGGTCGACCCGAGTCGAGTAGTAGCTACACCTTC. It specifies CASSGRPESSSSYTF. The full variable domain, its missing parts supplied by reference TRBV5-1 and TRBJ1-2, is KAGVTQTPRYLIKTRGQQVTLSCSPISGHRSVSWYQQTPGQGLQFLFEYFSETQRNKGNFPGRFSGRQFSNSRSEMNVSTLELGDSALYLCASSGRPESSSSYTFGSGTRLTVV.

The J gene is TRBJ2-1, the V gene TRBV27; a possible D gene is TRBD2 (5 bases). The CDR3 covers 14 residues. V lost 7 bases and J 0 bases, leaving 10 bases between the germline ends. Germline V gene sequence: CDR1 MNHEY, CDR2 SMNVEV (reference sequence). CDR3 nucleotide sequence: TGTGCCAGCACCCCCAGCGGCTCCTACAATGAGCAGTTCTTC. Encoded protein: CASTPSGSYNEQFF.

The chain joins TRBV4-1 to TRBJ1-2; TRBD1 agrees at 7 bases. Germline V gene data show CDR1 as MGHRA and CDR2 as YSYEKL. V shed 5 bases, J shed 6 bases, and the junction held 9 bases outside the gene matches. CDR3 length equals 14 residues. CDR3 DNA: TGCGCCAGCAGCACCCGCAGGGGGGATAATGGCTACACCTTC. This gives the protein CASSTRRGDNGYTF.

This clonotype was seen a few times. The V and J genes are TRBV11-3 and TRBJ2-1; maybe TRBD2 (6 bases). Germline-derived CDR1 and CDR2 are SGHNT and YENEEA. This CDR3 contains 12 residues. V dropped 8 bases and J dropped 5 bases, with 10 bases sitting between them. The CDR3 DNA is TGTGCCAGCGGCTGGGGGGACAATGAGCAGTTCTTC. Translation: CASGWGDNEQFF.

The gene calls are TRBV7-3 and TRBJ2-4; tentatively, D is TRBD1 (5 bases). The ends were cut back, 5 bases at V and 5 bases at J, with 10 bases in the middle. There are 13 residues in the CDR3. Germline V gene data show CDR1 as SGHTA and CDR2 as FQGTGA. CDR3 protein: CASSPGKENIQYF. Written as DNA, the CDR3 is TGTGCCAGCAGCCCAGGGAAGGAAAACATTCAGTACTTC.

In its sample, this clonotype was seen a few times. The chain carries TRBV24-1 and TRBJ2-5, with TRBD2 matching over 10 bases. The CDR3 totals 15 residues. Germline trimming cut 5 bases from V and 5 bases from J; bases unmatched to any gene: 7. CDR1 is KGHDR and CDR2 is SFDVKD in the germline V gene. The CDR3 DNA sequence: TGTGCCACCAGTGTCCTACTAGCGGGATCCGAGACCCAGTACTTC. This sequence encodes CATSVLLAGSETQYF.

This clonotype was found a few times. The chain links TRBV7-3 to TRBJ2-5; tentatively, D is TRBD1 (5 bases). From germline, CDR1 is SGHTA and CDR2 FQGTGA. This CDR3 comprises 13 residues. Trimming shortened V by 2 bases and J by 5 bases, and 9 bases separated the two germline ends. The CDR3 bases are TGTGCCAGCAGCTTAGGAAAGGGGGAGACCCAGTACTTC. Translation gives CASSLGKGETQYF.

This chain uses TRBV29-1 with TRBJ2-7; 7 bases align to TRBD1. Germline V gene sequence: CDR1 SQVTM, CDR2 ANQGSEA. Trimming took 7 bases from V and 5 from J; bases not matched to a gene: 14. CDR3 length equals 14 residues. The CDR3 is CSASHRDSTNEQYF. The CDR3 nucleotides read TGCAGCGCATCTCACCGGGACAGCACTAACGAGCAGTACTTC.